The entry below describes one T cell receptor beta chain. Its antigen remains unknown. The data derive from a study of T cell responses to AZD1222 COVID-19 vaccine. Regarding the study as a whole: Clonal diversity was possibly underestimated, and white British individuals and females predominated among donors.

Sequenced by immunoSEQ multiplex PCR; TCRdb stores in-frame clones only, minus some. The sample lists around 120,000 clones, roughly 89% seen once, with 8.5% to 14% in the top ten. CDR3 size: 12 residues. Trimming pared 4 bases from V and 7 bases from J, leaving 10 bases between. This receptor was taken from an adult in good health. The V gene is TRBV12-3 or TRBV12-4, the J gene TRBJ1-2; D is unclear. Sample: peripheral blood, taken on day 0 of MenACWY control vaccination. DNA of the CDR3: TGTGCCAGCAGTTCGACGGGTGGTGGCTACACCTTC. Amino acid sequence: CASSSTGGGYTF.